The present TCR beta chain was sequenced within a study of blood T cell repertoires in COVID-19. On the study more broadly: Material from acute and convalescent COVID-19 was sourced from the United States, Italy and Spain.

In the study's own analysis: It was from reference gene primer amplification that nucleated cell counts were estimated. Sequencing was performed with immunoSEQ multiplex PCR; in TCRdb, only in-frame clones are kept and a portion is missing. V and J calls and clone size are given by that table; D and trimming were obtained from the DNA. Here the sample spans tens of thousands of clones, approximately 83% being singletons. The CDR3 has 15 residues. V dropped 0 bases and J dropped 4 bases, with 9 bases sitting between them. Germline loops: CDR1 LGHNA, CDR2 YSLEER. The source material was peripheral blood. The receptor's source is an elderly man with COVID-19, enrolled during active disease. The rearrangement links TRBV4-3 to TRBJ2-2; D is ambiguous. CDR3 region: CASSQERQITGELFF. The CDR3 DNA sequence: TGCGCCAGCAGCCAAGAGCGGCAAATCACCGGGGAGCTGTTTTTT.